This T cell receptor (beta chain) was found in a study of blood T cell repertoires in COVID-19. Study overall: Acute and convalescent COVID-19 samples came from the United States, Italy and Spain. T cells, B-cell-depleted T cells, or PBMCs supplied cDNA or gDNA.

This CDR3 has 13 amino acids. CDR1 is SGDLS, CDR2 YYNGEE, per germline. The V gene lost 3 bases and the J gene lost 7 bases, with 13 bases spanning the gap. Authors' data handling: Scientists estimated how many nucleated cells there were by amplifying reference gene primers. Method: immunoSEQ multiplex PCR; TCRdb's copy keeps in-frame clones and lacks some. V and J calls and clone size are those listed in that table; D and trimming were worked out from the DNA. Seen here are under 250,000 clones, under 85% observed once, and the top ten hold roughly 2%. This chain uses TRBV9 with TRBJ1-2, with D possibly being TRBD1 (6 bases). This TCR was sampled from a man between 25 and 39 years old who had recovered from COVID-19. Sequencing was done on a sample of peripheral blood. The CDR3 nucleotides read TGTGCCAGCAGCGACACGGGACAAACTGGCTACACCTTC. It translates to CASSDTGQTGYTF.